The 21 T cell receptor beta chains below all came from one sample that was sequenced in a study of blood T cells in healthy people across ages. Primers used in a second PCR of about 7 to 12 cycles were a sample-barcoded 5' primer and a J-beta primer mix. TCRdb reanalysed the 5' RACE reads using MiXCR and keeps one entry per CDR3 protein. The data hold fewer than 1,000,000 distinct CDR3 sequences, with 46% observed a single time. Sample: blood. The origin of the receptors is a man at least 80 years old in good health.

This clonotype has only one observation. The rearrangement uses TRBV12-3 or TRBV12-4 and TRBJ2-3; 10 bases align to TRBD2. With V trimmed by 5 bases and J by 4 bases, 9 bases remained unmatched. This CDR3 region has 16 residues. The CDR3 DNA reads as TGTGCCAGCAGTAACCCACTAGCGGGGTTATCAGATACGCAGTATTTT. Its protein is CASSNPLAGLSDTQYF.

V usage is TRBV29-1 and J usage is TRBJ1-1; TRBD1 matches 10 bases. The CDR3 spans 14 residues. Germline CDR1 reads SQVTM; CDR2 reads ANQGSEA. CDR3 DNA: TGCGGCGCCCGACAGGGGGCTTCCTACACTGAAGCTTTCTTT. The encoded protein is CGARQGASYTEAFF.

The sample holds a few counts of this clonotype. The chain links TRBV10-3 to TRBJ2-4; TRBD1 aligns across 8 bases. CDR1 and CDR2 (germline): ENHRY, SYGVKD. The CDR3 runs 16 residues. V was pared by 4 bases and J by 2 bases, with 7 bases of the junction left unmatched. The CDR3 is CAISGGQGNSKNIQYF. The CDR3 region has the DNA TGTGCCATCAGTGGAGGACAGGGAAATTCCAAAAACATTCAGTACTTC.

This rearrangement joins TRBV27 to TRBJ1-5; D remains ambiguous. The V end lost 6 bases, the J end lost 2 bases, and 8 bases lay between the germline ends. The germline gives CDR1 MNHEY, CDR2 SMNVEV (reference sequence). The CDR3 covers 13 residues. The CDR3 sequence: CASRVSRNQPQHF. CDR3 DNA sequence: TGTGCCAGCAGGGTCAGCCGCAATCAGCCCCAGCATTTT.

This clonotype came up once. The chain links TRBV30 to TRBJ2-3; D perhaps matches TRBD1 (6 bases). CDR3 length: 14 amino acids. V was pared by 1 base and J by 1 base, with 9 bases between. The germline V gene has CDR1 GTSNPN and CDR2 SVGIG (reference sequence). The CDR3 sequence is CAWSEGHGTDTQYF. The CDR3, as DNA: TGTGCCTGGAGTGAGGGACACGGCACAGATACGCAGTATTTT.

At least ten counts were recorded for this clonotype. The CDR3 DNA is TGCGCCAGCAGCTTGACGGCAGTCGAGAATCTGTCCGAGCAGTACTTC. Amino acids: CASSLTAVENLSEQYF. The genes are TRBV5-1 and TRBJ2-7; D uncertain. Trimming removed 1 base at V and 6 bases at J, with 20 bases between. The CDR3 runs 16 residues. Germline assignment: CDR1 SGHRS and CDR2 YFSETQ. Variable domain in full (rest from reference TRBV5-1 and TRBJ2-7): KAGVTQTPRYLIKTRGQQVTLSCSPISGHRSVSWYQQTPGQGLQFLFEYFSETQRNKGNFPGRFSGRQFSNSRSEMNVSTLELGDSALYLCASSLTAVENLSEQYFGPGTRLTVT.

This clonotype was picked up a small number of times. V gene TRBV27 combines with J gene TRBJ2-3; 9 positions agree with TRBD2. Trimming cost V 5 bases and J 9 bases; bases outside gene matches: 3. The CDR3 is 12 amino acids. Germline lookup yields CDR1 MNHEY and CDR2 SMNVEV (reference sequence). The CDR3 region is CASSPSGGTQYF. CDR3 bases: TGTGCCAGCAGTCCCAGCGGGGGGACGCAGTATTTT.

The V gene is TRBV7-2, the J gene TRBJ2-6; 7 bases align to TRBD1. The CDR3 is 20 amino acids. V shed 4 bases and J 0 bases; nucleotides not matched to a gene: 15. Per the germline V gene, CDR1 is SGHTA and CDR2 is FQGNSA. The CDR3 DNA reads TGTGCCAGCAGCTCTTTCCGATGGGGGACAGAGAGCTCTGGGGCCAACGTCCTGACTTTC. Its translation: CASSSFRWGTESSGANVLTF.

A few counts support this clonotype. The chain employs TRBV12-3 or TRBV12-4 and TRBJ2-1; TRBD2 matches 12 bases. The length of the CDR3 is 15 residues. The ends lost 6 bases at V and 6 bases at J; junction bases unmatched: 6. CDR3 protein: CASRPTSGSSNEQFF. The CDR3 bases are TGTGCCAGCAGACCGACTAGCGGGAGTTCCAATGAGCAGTTCTTC.

V and J are TRBV5-1 and TRBJ2-1, with D uncertain. There are 15 residues in the CDR3. V was cut by 0 bases and J by 5 bases, with 12 bases left in between. The germline V gene has CDR1 SGHRS and CDR2 YFSETQ. This chain's CDR3 is CASSLVNVRDNEQFF. In DNA, the CDR3 is TGCGCCAGCAGCTTGGTTAACGTCAGAGACAATGAGCAGTTCTTC.

The chain has TRBV12-3 or TRBV12-4 and TRBJ1-2, with a weak D call TRBD1 (6 bases). Trimming removed 8 bases at V and 8 bases at J, with 21 bases between. This CDR3 spans 14 amino acids. CDR3 sequence: CASGREQGPFGYTF. The CDR3 DNA follows: TGTGCCAGCGGGCGGGAACAGGGACCCTTCGGCTACACCTTC.

There are a few counts of this clonotype. This chain joins TRBV4-2 and TRBJ2-5; 7 nucleotides line up with TRBD2. Germline lookup yields CDR1 LGHNA and CDR2 YNFKEQ. This CDR3 is 15 amino acids long. J gave up 1 base and V 0 bases, and 2 bases lay outside the gene matches. CDR3 DNA: TGTGCCAGCAGCCAAGACCCTAGCGGCCAAGAGACCCAGTACTTC. This translates into CASSQDPSGQETQYF.

This chain connects TRBV6-5 to TRBJ1-1, with 7 bases identical to TRBD1. Germline V lookup: CDR1 MNHEY, CDR2 SVGAGI. The junction had 0 bases not matched to a gene; V was cut back by 6 bases and J by 5 bases. This CDR3 is built from 11 residues. This chain's CDR3 is CASRTGTEAFF. The CDR3 DNA reads TGTGCCAGCAGGACAGGGACTGAAGCTTTCTTT.

The chain joins TRBV29-1 to TRBJ2-1; D is perhaps TRBD2 (6 bases). V lost 5 bases and J 8 bases, leaving 19 bases between the germline ends. This CDR3 is 14 amino acids long. Germline lookup yields CDR1 SQVTM and CDR2 ANQGSEA. The chain's CDR3 is CSVQAGQSSHEQFF. DNA for the CDR3: TGCAGCGTTCAAGCGGGCCAGTCGAGTCATGAGCAGTTCTTC.

This rearrangement joins TRBV7-8 to TRBJ1-3, with D possibly matching TRBD1 (5 bases). The germline V gene has CDR1 SGHVS and CDR2 FQNEAQ. CDR3 length equals 14 residues. V lost 5 bases to trimming and J lost 2 bases, with 10 bases between them. The CDR3 loop reads CASSGRVPGNTIYF. In DNA, the CDR3 is TGTGCCAGCAGCGGCAGGGTCCCTGGAAACACCATATATTTT.

V usage is TRBV20-1 and J usage is TRBJ2-7; 9 positions agree with TRBD1. The J call could be wrong; TRBJ2-5 is a better fit for the DNA end. This CDR3 region has 15 residues. The germline CDR1 and CDR2 sequences are DFQATT and SNEGSKA (reference sequence). CDR3 amino acids: CSAGDRDRVIKTQYF. CDR3 sequence (DNA): TGCAGTGCAGGCGACCGGGACAGGGTGATAAAGACCCAGTACTTC.

In the case of this clonotype: A much larger clone lies a single base off, so this may be a read error. The CDR3 DNA is TGTGCCACCTGTGACTCCCTGACTAGCGGCTCTAGCACAGATACGCAGTATTTT. Protein: CATCDSLTSGSSTDTQYF. This chain links TRBV24-1 with TRBJ2-3; 9 bases align to TRBD2. This CDR3 region has 18 residues. Germline CDR1 reads KGHDR; CDR2 reads SFDVKD.

At least ten counts were recorded for this clonotype. V usage is TRBV5-1 and J usage is TRBJ2-6, with D perhaps TRBD1 or TRBD2 (6 bases each). Trimming left V 4 bases short and J 4 bases short, with 21 bases between. Germline V CDR1 and CDR2: SGHRS, YFSETQ. The CDR3 contains 18 residues. The CDR3 DNA reads as TGCGCCAGCAGCCGGGAGATTCAACAGGGTTCAGGGGCCAACGTCCTGACTTTC. Encoded protein: CASSREIQQGSGANVLTF.

Here the CDR3 DNA reads TGCAGTGCTAGATACCAGCCCACAGATACGCAGTATTTT. Its protein product is CSARYQPTDTQYF. This chain joins TRBV20-1 and TRBJ2-3; D call uncertain. The CDR3 runs to 13 residues. CDR1 DFQATT and CDR2 SNEGSKA come from the germline V gene (reference sequence). Trimming removed 2 bases at V and 2 bases at J, with 8 bases between.

This chain links TRBV9 with TRBJ1-2; unclear D gene. CDR1 is SGDLS, CDR2 YYNGEE, per germline. The CDR3 runs 14 residues. Trimming shortened V by 0 bases and J by 4 bases, and 10 bases separated the two germline ends. This CDR3 reads CASSVGGRSYGYTF. Written as DNA, the CDR3 is TGTGCCAGCAGCGTAGGAGGGCGTAGCTATGGCTACACCTTC.

This rearrangement joins TRBV28 to TRBJ2-7; D not resolved. V was pared by 2 bases and J by 2 bases, with 10 bases between. The CDR3 runs 14 residues. Per the germline V gene, CDR1 is MDHEN and CDR2 is SYDVKM. The CDR3: CASSLPAPTYEQYF. CDR3 coding DNA: TGTGCCAGCAGTTTACCAGCGCCAACCTACGAGCAGTACTTC.